Each of the 24 T cell receptor beta chains below was sequenced from the same sample in a study of control samples from healthy donors and cancer patients. Libraries were prepared by immunoSEQ multiplex PCR; TCRdb keeps only in-frame clonotypes and omits some of them. The sample shows about 120,000 clones, more than 75% of them seen only once. What was sequenced was blood. The receptors originated from a young man in good health.

The V call is TRBV6-5, the J call TRBJ1-4, with 8 positions matching TRBD1. The V gene's germline CDR1 is MNHEY and CDR2 SVGAGI. J was trimmed by 8 bases and V by 6 bases; bases with no gene match: 8. The CDR3 runs 14 residues. The CDR3 nucleotides read TGTGCCAGCAGGAGCGGACAGGGATGGGAAAAACTGTTTTTT. This sequence encodes CASRSGQGWEKLFF.

V is TRBV7-2 and J is TRBJ2-5, with D uncertain. This CDR3 has 12 residues. Per germline, CDR1 SGHTA and CDR2 FQGNSA. The germline V and J ends were trimmed by 2 bases and 5 bases, with 6 bases remaining between them. CDR3 amino acids: CASSLSYETQYF. CDR3 nucleotide sequence: TGTGCCAGCAGCTTATCTTATGAGACCCAGTACTTC.

The genes are TRBV11-1 and TRBJ2-2; 9 bases are shared with TRBD1. J was trimmed by 3 bases and V by 6 bases; bases with no gene match: 5. This CDR3 has 15 residues. Germline V gene data show CDR1 as SGHAT and CDR2 as FQDESV (reference sequence). CDR3 sequence: CASSSRDRDTGELFF. In nucleotides, the CDR3 is TGTGCCAGCAGTTCCCGGGACAGGGACACCGGGGAGCTGTTTTTT. The full variable domain, its missing parts supplied by reference TRBV11-1 and TRBJ2-2, is EAEVAQSPRYKITEKSQAVAFWCDPISGHATLYWYRQILGQGPELLVQFQDESVVDDSQLPKDRFSAERLKGVDSTLKIQPAELGDSAMYLCASSSRDRDTGELFFGEGSRLTVL.

This clone has only one observation. V gene TRBV19 combines with J gene TRBJ1-4; D gene ambiguous. The CDR3 is 14 residues long. Trimming stripped 7 bases from V and 8 bases from J, with 17 bases between. Germline values: CDR1 LNHDA, CDR2 SQIVND (reference sequence). CDR3 DNA sequence: TGTGCCAGTATTGGGAACAACCTGGGGGAAAAACTGTTTTTT. It codes for CASIGNNLGEKLFF.

Sample share makes this clone medium-sized. The rearrangement uses TRBV6-5 and TRBJ1-2; 11 positions agree with TRBD1. V trimming: 7 bases; J trimming: 2 bases; junction bases outside the gene matches: 6. Per germline, CDR1 MNHEY and CDR2 SVGAGI. CDR3 length: 15 amino acids. The CDR3 DNA follows: TGTGCCAGCACGGACAGGGGGCGAGGGAACTATGGCTACACCTTC. Translation: CASTDRGRGNYGYTF.

V is TRBV7-9 and J is TRBJ2-1; D could derive from TRBD1 or TRBD2 (6 bases each). CDR3 length: 15 amino acids. V shed 1 base and J shed 8 bases, with 15 bases lying between them. Germline V CDR1 and CDR2: SEHNR, FQNEAQ (reference sequence). The CDR3 coding sequence is TGTGCCAGCAGCTTAGGGGGGGCGATAGCCCATGAGCAGTTCTTC. Protein sequence: CASSLGGAIAHEQFF.

The chain has TRBV28 and TRBJ2-1; 10 bases are shared with TRBD2. Germline values: CDR1 MDHEN, CDR2 SYDVKM. The CDR3 length is 15 residues. The trim removed 7 bases at V and 9 bases at J, leaving 12 bases unmatched. CDR3 nucleotides: TGTGCCAGCACCAAAGGGCTAGCGGGAGCTGGTGAGCAGTTCTTC. Translation gives CASTKGLAGAGEQFF.

The V and J genes are TRBV7-2 and TRBJ2-1, with 8 nucleotides matching TRBD2. The germline CDR1 and CDR2 sequences are SGHTA and FQGNSA. The CDR3 is made up of 12 amino acids. The junction had 6 bases not matched to a gene; V was cut back by 5 bases and J by 12 bases. In DNA form, the CDR3 reads TGTGCCAGCAGCGAGAGCGGGAGCACGCAGTTCTTC. Protein product: CASSESGSTQFF.

J is TRBJ2-7 and V is TRBV5-5; D is possibly TRBD1 or TRBD2 (5 bases each). Trimming cost V 3 bases and J 0 bases, with 19 bases left between them. The CDR3 is made up of 17 amino acids. Germline V lookup: CDR1 SGHKS, CDR2 YYEKEE (reference sequence). DNA for the CDR3: TGTGCCAGCAGCTCCAACCCTGGGACCTCGAGCTCCTACGAGCAGTACTTC. This translates into CASSSNPGTSSSYEQYF.

This chain connects TRBV12-3 or TRBV12-4 to TRBJ2-7; D gene unclear. This CDR3 contains 11 residues. V lost 4 bases to trimming and J lost 9 bases, with 10 bases between them. In nucleotides, the CDR3 is TGTGCCAGCAGTTCAGGACCCGGGCAGTACTTC. It specifies CASSSGPGQYF.

The chain combines TRBV4-3 with TRBJ1-1; 7 bases match TRBD1. CDR1 is LGHNA and CDR2 is YSLEER in the germline V gene. Trimming took 3 bases from V and 3 from J; bases not matched to a gene: 10. This CDR3 is 16 amino acids long. CDR3 DNA sequence: TGCGCCAGCAGCCATATTACAGGGGCCGGGGACACTGAAGCTTTCTTT. It codes for CASSHITGAGDTEAFF.

This sequence joins TRBV19 and TRBJ2-2, with 8 bases aligning to TRBD1. The CDR3 runs 14 residues. V lost 5 bases and J lost 4; bases outside the gene matches: 3. The germline V gene encodes CDR1 LNHDA and CDR2 SQIVND (reference sequence). For the CDR3, the DNA is TGTGCCAGTAGTGGGGACAGGTTCACCGGGGAGCTGTTTTTT. Translating it yields CASSGDRFTGELFF.

The DNA for the CDR3 is TGTGCCAGGGGAGGGGGCCTCAACACCGGGGAGCTGTTTTTT. Protein: CARGGGLNTGELFF. The V call is TRBV7-9, the J call TRBJ2-2; D is possibly TRBD1 or TRBD2 (7 bases each). Trimming pared 9 bases from V and 2 bases from J, leaving 13 bases between. The V gene's germline CDR1 is SEHNR and CDR2 FQNEAQ (reference sequence). The CDR3 spans 14 residues.

V usage is TRBV6-5 and J usage is TRBJ2-7; a weak D match, TRBD1 (5 bases). The length of the CDR3 is 15 residues. V lost 5 bases, J lost 0 bases, and 14 bases lay in between. Germline V lookup: CDR1 MNHEY, CDR2 SVGAGI. Written as DNA, the CDR3 is TGTGCCAGCAGTCTCTCGACAGCGAGCTCCTACGAGCAGTACTTC. Residues: CASSLSTASSYEQYF.

The gene calls are TRBV19 and TRBJ2-5, with a weak D call TRBD2 (5 bases). The germline V gene encodes CDR1 LNHDA and CDR2 SQIVND (reference sequence). The V end was cut by 3 bases, the J end by 5 bases, with 10 bases between. The CDR3 length is 13 residues. The CDR3 DNA follows: TGTGCCAGTAGTATCGCTAGGGAGGAGACCCAGTACTTC. Translation gives CASSIAREETQYF.

This chain uses TRBV20-1 with TRBJ1-4; 8 nucleotides align to TRBD1. The CDR3 has 16 residues. Germline V gene lookup returns CDR1 DFQATT and CDR2 SNEGSKA (reference sequence). J was trimmed by 6 bases and V by 3 bases; bases with no gene match: 12. The CDR3 here is CSASSGGQGLYEKLFF. The DNA for the CDR3 is TGCAGTGCTAGTTCAGGGGGCCAAGGCCTTTATGAAAAACTGTTTTTT.

CDR3 protein: CASIKRNTDTQYF. The CDR3 bases are TGTGCCAGCATAAAAAGGAACACAGATACGCAGTATTTT. The J gene is TRBJ2-3, the V gene TRBV28; D not resolved. Trimming took 7 bases from V and 2 from J, leaving 10 bases between them. The CDR3 sequence is 13 residues long. Germline CDR1 is MDHEN and CDR2 is SYDVKM. Full variable domain (outside the CDR3, taken from reference TRBV28 and TRBJ2-3): DVKVTQSSRYLVKRTGEKVFLECVQDMDHENMFWYRQDPGLGLRLIYFSYDVKMKEKGDIPEGYSVSREKKERFSLILESASTNQTSMYLCASIKRNTDTQYFGPGTRLTVL.

CDR3 residues: CATRVSGNQAYEQYF. The CDR3 coding sequence is TGTGCCACCAGGGTCAGCGGGAATCAAGCCTACGAGCAGTACTTC. J is TRBJ2-7 and V is TRBV15; TRBD2 agrees at 7 bases. V lost 6 bases, J lost 2 bases, and 10 bases stayed unmatched. The CDR3 consists of 15 residues. Germline CDR1 reads LNHNV; CDR2 reads YYDKDF (reference sequence).

V is TRBV28 and J is TRBJ1-5; D is undetermined. This CDR3 is 15 amino acids long. Germline V gene data show CDR1 as MDHEN and CDR2 as SYDVKM. The V gene lost 6 bases and the J gene lost 1 base, with 13 bases spanning the gap. The CDR3 DNA follows: TGTGCCAGCAGCCCGACGGCTAAGAGCAATCAGCCCCAGCATTTT. Its translation is CASSPTAKSNQPQHF.

V and J are TRBV27 and TRBJ2-5; TRBD2 agrees at 9 bases. V dropped 5 bases and J dropped 2; count of bases not matched to a gene: 12. The CDR3 loop spans 17 amino acids. Germline V gene lookup returns CDR1 MNHEY and CDR2 SMNVEV (reference sequence). The CDR3 bases are TGTGCCAGCAGTACTAGGACTAGCGCCGACCCACAAGAGACCCAGTACTTC. It specifies CASSTRTSADPQETQYF.

This clone was detected a few times. The V and J genes are TRBV30 and TRBJ2-2; D remains unclear. V was cut by 1 base and J by 7 bases, with 13 bases left in between. Germline CDR1 is GTSNPN and CDR2 is SVGIG (reference sequence). The CDR3 length is 14 residues. The CDR3 DNA sequence: TGTGCCTGGAGTGCCCTTATTGAGAGCGGGGAGCTGTTTTTT. This sequence encodes CAWSALIESGELFF.

The chain combines TRBV18 with TRBJ2-3; D might be TRBD2 (5 bases). This CDR3 has 17 amino acids. The germline gives CDR1 KGHSH, CDR2 LQKENI. V dropped 1 base and J dropped 2 bases, with 16 bases sitting between them. DNA of the CDR3: TGTGCCAGCTCACCACTCCGTTGGCCCCGGGACACAGATACGCAGTATTTT. Translated: CASSPLRWPRDTDTQYF.

The genes are TRBV29-1 and TRBJ1-1, with D possibly being TRBD1 (5 bases). Germline V gives CDR1 SQVTM, CDR2 ANQGSEA. Trimming took 4 bases from V and 1 from J, leaving 13 bases between them. CDR3 length: 14 residues. The CDR3 protein is CSVGGRLTNTEAFF. The CDR3 DNA sequence: TGCAGCGTTGGGGGCCGGCTGACGAACACTGAAGCTTTCTTT.

This chain connects TRBV27 to TRBJ2-6; no definite D call. Germline CDR1 is MNHEY and CDR2 is SMNVEV (reference sequence). The V end lost 7 bases, the J end lost 2 bases, and 12 bases lay between the germline ends. The CDR3 sequence is 15 residues long. CDR3 residues: CASTSGWTGANVLTF. In nucleotides, the CDR3 is TGTGCCAGCACCTCCGGGTGGACTGGGGCCAACGTCCTGACTTTC.